These T cell receptor beta chains were read from a single sample in a study of molecular identifiers for immune sequencing clone quantification. TCRdb reprocessed the PCR reads via MiXCR and lists one record per CDR3 protein. Here the sample spans about 640,000 distinct CDR3 sequences, less than 20% being singletons. The sequenced sample consisted of naive CD8+ T cells from blood, with Jurkat cell RNA spiked in. The receptors were gathered from a human donor in good health. Some libraries in this study had Jurkat cell RNA spiked in. CDR3s include the opening cysteine and the closing phenylalanine or tryptophan. The order of the fields is CDR3 length, clone size, D gene, J gene, V gene, CDR3 protein, CDR3 DNA. D genes are given only for firm matches. Clone sizes are given selectively: once, few, many, or a class where the clone is expanded.

>17|few|TRBD2|TRBJ2-1|TRBV14
CASSLHRGGAGGDEQFF
TGTGCCAGCAGCCTTCACCGGGGAGGCGCTGGGGGGGATGAGCAGTTCTTC
>13|.|.|TRBJ1-4|TRBV27
CASSYGEGEKLFF
TGTGCCAGCAGTTACGGGGAGGGTGAAAAACTGTTTTTT
>15|many|.|TRBJ2-1|TRBV28
CASTIGSGSHNEQFF
TGTGCCAGCACCATCGGGAGCGGCAGCCACAATGAGCAGTTCTTC
>13|many|.|TRBJ2-7|TRBV20-1
CSASIAASYEQYF
TGCAGTGCTAGTATAGCGGCCTCCTACGAGCAGTACTTC
>13|.|.|TRBJ2-1|TRBV15
CATSSLLLNEQFF
TGTGCCACCAGCAGCCTACTATTAAATGAGCAGTTCTTC
>14|.|.|TRBJ1-1|TRBV7-9
CASIESGVGTEAFF
TGTGCCAGCATCGAATCAGGGGTGGGCACTGAAGCTTTCTTT
>14|.|.|TRBJ1-4|TRBV12-3/TRBV12-4
CASSLSGLNEKLFF
TGTGCCAGCAGTTTATCGGGGCTTAATGAAAAACTGTTTTTT
>16|.|.|TRBJ1-5|TRBV28
CASSLLVGYSNQPQHF
TGTGCCAGCAGTTTACTGGTAGGGTATAGCAATCAGCCCCAGCATTTT
>13|many|.|TRBJ2-7|TRBV28
CASSFRNVREQYF
TGTGCCAGCAGTTTCCGTAACGTTAGGGAGCAGTACTTC
>11|many|.|TRBJ1-1|TRBV6-5
CASTTRTEAFF
TGTGCCAGCACTACCCGGACTGAAGCTTTCTTT
>15|.|TRBD1|TRBJ2-5|TRBV7-9
CASSSPGQTQETQYF
TGTGCCAGCAGCTCCCCGGGACAGACCCAAGAGACCCAGTACTTC
>14|many|.|TRBJ2-5|TRBV13
CASRPRGAQETQYF
TGTGCCAGCAGACCCCGTGGAGCTCAAGAGACCCAGTACTTC
>12|few|TRBD1|TRBJ1-2|TRBV7-9
CASEGQGDGYTF
TGTGCCTCGGAGGGACAGGGTGATGGCTACACCTTC
>16|.|TRBD2|TRBJ2-1|TRBV11-2
CASSTRGTSGYNEQFF
TGTGCCAGCAGCACGCGGGGGACGAGCGGGTACAATGAGCAGTTCTTC
>12|many|.|TRBJ1-1|TRBV5-4
CASSLEASQAFF
TGTGCCAGCAGCTTGGAGGCCAGCCAAGCTTTCTTT
>16|many|.|TRBJ2-1|TRBV27
CASSLSNSGPYNEQFF
TGTGCCAGCAGTTTATCGAACAGCGGTCCCTACAATGAGCAGTTCTTC
>17|.|.|TRBJ2-1|TRBV27
CASSRGREALSYNEQFF
TGTGCCAGCAGTCGGGGGAGAGAGGCTCTGTCCTACAATGAGCAGTTCTTC
>15|.|TRBD2|TRBJ2-7|TRBV15
CATSRGRTSGYEQYF
TGTGCCACCAGCAGAGGCCGGACTAGCGGGTACGAGCAGTACTTC
>15|many|.|TRBJ2-5|TRBV7-6
CASSLGAGRQETQYF
TGTGCCAGCAGCTTAGGGGCAGGGCGGCAAGAGACCCAGTACTTC
>15|.|TRBD1|TRBJ2-7|TRBV19
CASSISTGGFDEQYF
TGTGCCAGTAGTATCTCGACAGGGGGCTTCGACGAGCAGTACTTC
>15|.|TRBD1|TRBJ2-7|TRBV4-1
CASSQPGQAIYEQYF
TGCGCCAGCAGCCAACCGGGACAGGCTATCTACGAGCAGTACTTC
>15|many|TRBD2|TRBJ2-5|TRBV12-3/TRBV12-4
CASSISGGHQETQYF
TGTGCCAGCAGTATTAGCGGGGGGCACCAAGAGACCCAGTACTTC
>15|many|.|TRBJ1-1|TRBV9
CASSPEGHLNTEAFF
TGTGCCAGCAGCCCTGAAGGACACCTAAACACTGAAGCTTTCTTT
>14|few|TRBD1|TRBJ2-7|TRBV25-1
CASSAGQGMEEQYF
TGTGCCAGCAGTGCGGGACAGGGGATGGAAGAGCAGTACTTC
>15|many|.|TRBJ2-5|TRBV6-2/TRBV6-3
CASTAVKGLQETQYF
TGTGCCAGCACCGCAGTGAAGGGGCTCCAAGAGACCCAGTACTTC
>15|many|.|TRBJ1-6|TRBV28
CASRPRQIYNSPLHF
TGTGCCAGCAGACCTCGACAGATTTATAATTCACCCCTCCACTTT
>16|many|TRBD2|TRBJ2-1|TRBV9
CASSALAGGPGNEQFF
TGTGCCAGCAGCGCTCTAGCGGGAGGGCCGGGGAATGAGCAGTTCTTC
>16|many|TRBD2|TRBJ2-3|TRBV7-9
CASSLLAEIITDTQYF
TGTGCCAGCAGCTTACTAGCGGAGATAATCACAGATACGCAGTATTTT
>14|many|TRBD1|TRBJ2-7|TRBV6-5
CASSSETGAYEQYF
TGTGCCAGCAGTTCAGAAACAGGGGCCTACGAGCAGTACTTC
>15|few|.|TRBJ1-2|TRBV15
CATSRMMSGGYGYTF
TGTGCCACCAGCAGGATGATGTCCGGGGGCTATGGCTACACCTTC
>17|many|.|TRBJ2-4|TRBV6-2/TRBV6-3
CASPPWGEVEAKNIQYF
TGTGCCAGCCCCCCGTGGGGGGAAGTAGAGGCCAAAAACATTCAGTACTTC
>13|few|.|TRBJ1-5|TRBV27
CASSYGSDQPQHF
TGTGCCAGCAGTTACGGGTCCGATCAGCCCCAGCATTTT
>12|.|.|TRBJ2-2|TRBV28
CASSNFGGELFF
TGTGCCAGCAGTAATTTTGGCGGGGAGCTGTTTTTT
>14|.|TRBD2|TRBJ2-7|TRBV7-2
CASGHTSGGYEQYF
TGTGCCAGCGGCCATACTAGCGGGGGATACGAGCAGTACTTC
>13|few|.|TRBJ2-7|TRBV19
CASSEVGVREQYF
TGTGCCAGTAGTGAGGTAGGGGTGCGGGAGCAGTACTTC
>11|.|.|TRBJ2-7|TRBV6-5
CASSYGFEQYF
TGTGCCAGCAGTTACGGATTCGAGCAGTACTTC
>12|many|.|TRBJ2-2|TRBV29-1
CSVQLPTGELFF
TGCAGCGTACAGCTACCAACCGGGGAGCTGTTTTTT
>12|.|.|TRBJ1-5|TRBV19
CASSTEYQPQHF
TGTGCCAGTAGTACGGAGTATCAGCCCCAGCATTTT
>16|few|TRBD1|TRBJ1-4|TRBV7-9
CASSSRGTGGSEKLFF
TGTGCCAGCAGCTCGAGGGGGACAGGGGGAAGTGAAAAACTGTTTTTT
>13|many|.|TRBJ1-1|TRBV7-9
CASSATMNTEAFF
TGTGCCAGCAGCGCGACAATGAACACTGAAGCTTTCTTT
>13|many|.|TRBJ1-1|TRBV9
CASSAERNTEAFF
TGTGCCAGCAGCGCGGAGAGGAACACTGAAGCTTTCTTT
>14|.|.|TRBJ2-5|TRBV6-2/TRBV6-3
CANTPGGGAETQYF
TGTGCCAACACTCCTGGAGGGGGCGCAGAGACCCAGTACTTC
>15|.|.|TRBJ2-5|TRBV27
CASSGGTPEGETQYF
TGTGCCAGCAGTGGCGGGACTCCCGAGGGTGAGACCCAGTACTTC
>13|many|.|TRBJ2-1|TRBV7-9
CASSLGAWNEQFF
TGTGCCAGCAGCTTGGGGGCTTGGAATGAGCAGTTCTTC
>16|many|.|TRBJ2-1|TRBV30
CAWSRTLRGDYNEQFF
TGTGCCTGGTCCAGAACCCTAAGGGGGGACTACAATGAGCAGTTCTTC
>16|few|TRBD1|TRBJ1-1|TRBV14
CASSKGTGAMNTEAFF
TGTGCCAGCAGCAAAGGGACAGGCGCCATGAACACTGAAGCTTTCTTT
>14|many|.|TRBJ1-1|TRBV3-1
CASSPSRDHLEAFF
TGTGCCAGCAGCCCGAGTCGGGACCATCTTGAAGCCTTCTTT
>12|.|.|TRBJ2-7|TRBV14
CASKGRTYKQYF
TGTGCCAGCAAAGGACGGACCTACAAGCAGTACTTC
>12|many|.|TRBJ1-5|TRBV7-9
CASISGPQPQHF
TGTGCCAGCATCTCAGGACCTCAGCCCCAGCATTTT
>17|.|.|TRBJ1-1|TRBV15
CATSRDLEWAEPTKAFF
TGTGCCACCAGCAGAGATTTAGAGTGGGCCGAACCCACCAAAGCTTTCTTT